The rows below give T cell receptor beta chains drawn from one sample of a study of cytomegalovirus exposure and HLA in healthy donors. Sequencing was performed with immunoSEQ multiplex PCR; in TCRdb, only in-frame clones are kept and a portion is missing. The sample has about 180,000 clones; about 80% are singletons. The sample comprised PBMCs. The receptors were gathered from a man younger than 30 in good health and CMV-seronegative. Each CDR3 is given without its conserved first and last residue. A D gene is named only where the DNA matches it firmly. A clone size is listed for some rows: how often the clone was seen (once, few, many), or a class if it is expanded.

.	TRBD2	TRBV2	TRBJ2-5	ASRLTRAGSPREETQY
.	.	TRBV19	TRBJ2-4	ASSDRTLKNIQY
once	TRBD1	TRBV18	TRBJ1-2	ATTETGLLSYT
.	.	TRBV5-1	TRBJ1-2	ASSLAPGLYGYT
.	TRBD1	TRBV4-3	TRBJ1-2	ASSQEVRGQAVS
.	TRBD1	TRBV10-3	TRBJ2-5	AISGQEQETQY
.	TRBD1	TRBV27	TRBJ2-6	ASSLSPTLFPYTGAGANVLT
.	.	TRBV5-6	TRBJ2-7	ASSPPGRAEQY
.	.	TRBV6-6	TRBJ1-2	ASSYSPGSGGYT
.	TRBD1	TRBV4-3	TRBJ2-7	ASSQDLRDSPYEQY
.	TRBD1	TRBV18	TRBJ1-2	ASSHPGQGNYGYT
once	.	TRBV7-3	TRBJ1-1	ASSDQPSQGMGAF